This T cell receptor beta chain was sequenced during a study of Graves' ophthalmopathy and Graves' hyperthyroidism. On the study more broadly: Peripheral blood was gathered at the point of initial diagnosis, before any treatment started. Study conclusions and caveats: Ophthalmopathy progression was predicted by the model at less than 71% sensitivity and under 75% specificity.

The authors amplified TCR beta CDR3 regions from RNA transcripts. Amplification began with first-round RT-PCR using HTBI primers, then second-round multiplex PCR was performed. TCRdb ran MiXCR on the multiplex PCR reads and lists one entry per CDR3 protein. Of a few hundred thousand distinct CDR3 sequences in the sample, roughly 21% are singletons; the top ten hold 2.5% to 3.5%. The authors enrolled newly diagnosed hyperthyroidism patients aged 18 to 65 with under 2 months' duration. Clinicians diagnosed using symptoms, serum thyroxine, TRAb, thyroid ultrasound and orbital computed tomography. A note on this clonotype: The antigen is not known.

V shed 3 bases and J 0 bases; nucleotides not matched to a gene: 6. CDR1 is MGHRA, CDR2 YSYEKL, per germline. The CDR3 length is 16 residues. The chain uses TRBV4-1 and TRBJ1-1; 8 bases match TRBD1. Sequenced sample: peripheral blood. This sequence originates from a woman under 30 with stable Graves' hyperthyroidism. CDR3 DNA sequence: TGCGCCAGCAGCCACCCAACGACAGGGGTGAACACTGAAGCTTTCTTT. This sequence encodes CASSHPTTGVNTEAFF.